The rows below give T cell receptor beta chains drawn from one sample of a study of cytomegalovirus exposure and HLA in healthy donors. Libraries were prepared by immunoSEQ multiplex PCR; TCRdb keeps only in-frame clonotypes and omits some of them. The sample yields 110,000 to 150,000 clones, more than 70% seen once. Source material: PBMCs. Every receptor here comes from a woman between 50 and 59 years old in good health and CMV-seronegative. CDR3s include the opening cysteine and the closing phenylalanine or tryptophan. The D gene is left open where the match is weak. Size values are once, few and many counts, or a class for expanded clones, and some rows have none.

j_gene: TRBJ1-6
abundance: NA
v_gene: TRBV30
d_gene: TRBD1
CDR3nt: TGTGCCTGGAGGGACAGGGATAATTCACCCCTCCACTTT
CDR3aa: CAWRDRDNSPLHF

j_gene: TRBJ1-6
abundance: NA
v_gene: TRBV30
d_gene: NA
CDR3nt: TGTGCCTGGAGTGCTGGCGGGGGGAATTCACCCCTCCACTTT
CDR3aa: CAWSAGGGNSPLHF

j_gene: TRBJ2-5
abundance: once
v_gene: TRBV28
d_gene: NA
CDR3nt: TGTGCCAGCAGTTTCTATGTATCAGGGGGGCAAAAGACCCAGTACTTC
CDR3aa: CASSFYVSGGQKTQYF

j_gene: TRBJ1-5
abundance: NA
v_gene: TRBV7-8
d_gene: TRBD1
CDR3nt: TGTGCCAGCAGCCCCGGACAGGGGGCAAATCAGCCCCAGCATTTT
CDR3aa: CASSPGQGANQPQHF

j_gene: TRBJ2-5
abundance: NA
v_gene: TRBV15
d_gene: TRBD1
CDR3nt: TGTGCCACCAGCAAAGGGACAGGTTTCCAAGAGACCCAGTACTTC
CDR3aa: CATSKGTGFQETQYF

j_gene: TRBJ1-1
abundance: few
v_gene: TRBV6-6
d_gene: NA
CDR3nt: TGTGCCAGCAGTTACGCGGGGGGAGGCACTGAAGCTTTCTTT
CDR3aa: CASSYAGGGTEAFF

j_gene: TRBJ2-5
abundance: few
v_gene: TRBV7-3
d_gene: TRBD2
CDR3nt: TGTGCCAGCAGCTCCGGACTAGCGGGAGGGACCCAGTACTTC
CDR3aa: CASSSGLAGGTQYF

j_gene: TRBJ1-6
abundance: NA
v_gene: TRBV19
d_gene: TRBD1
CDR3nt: TGTGCCAGTGGACAGGCCCATTCACCCCTCCACTTT
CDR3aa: CASGQAHSPLHF

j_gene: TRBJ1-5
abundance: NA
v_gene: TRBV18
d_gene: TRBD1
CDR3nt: TGTGCCAGCTCTCCGAATCAGGGGGATCAGCCCCAGCATTTT
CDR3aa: CASSPNQGDQPQHF

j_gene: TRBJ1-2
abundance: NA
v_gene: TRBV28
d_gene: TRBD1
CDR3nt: TGTGCCAGCAGTTTATTAGCAGGGGGCGGCTATGGCTACACCTTC
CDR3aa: CASSLLAGGGYGYTF

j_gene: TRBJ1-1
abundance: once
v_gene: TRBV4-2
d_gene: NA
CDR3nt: TGTGCCAGCAGCCAAGAAGTTTGGGGGGGCACTGAAGCTTTCTTT
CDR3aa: CASSQEVWGGTEAFF

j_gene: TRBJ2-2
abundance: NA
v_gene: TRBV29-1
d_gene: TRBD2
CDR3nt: TGCAGCGCCGGAGGGGGACTAGCGGGGGGAACCGGGGAGCTGTTTTTT
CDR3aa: CSAGGGLAGGTGELFF

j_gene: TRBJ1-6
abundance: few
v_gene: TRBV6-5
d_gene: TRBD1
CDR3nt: TGTGCCAGCAGCTCGGACAGGGGGTATAATTCACCCCTCCACTTT
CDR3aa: CASSSDRGYNSPLHF